These 8 T cell receptor beta chains originate from one sample sequenced in a study of technical replicates of blood from several donors. Data came from immunoSEQ multiplex PCR; TCRdb stores just in-frame clones and leaves some out. The sample has tens of thousands of clones; nearly 99% are singletons. Specimen: T cells isolated from PBMCs. These receptors came from a human donor in good health.

This chain uses TRBV29-1 with TRBJ2-7, with 8 bases aligning to TRBD1. The germline V gene encodes CDR1 SQVTM and CDR2 ANQGSEA. V shed 7 bases, J shed 3 bases, and the junction held 5 bases outside the gene matches. CDR3 length equals 12 residues. CDR3 coding DNA: TGCAGCGCCCATACAGGGGGCTACGAGCAGTACTTC. This gives the protein CSAHTGGYEQYF.

The rearrangement links TRBV30 to TRBJ2-3; 7 bases fit TRBD1. The V gene's germline CDR1 is GTSNPN and CDR2 SVGIG (reference sequence). The ends lost 5 bases at V and 7 bases at J; junction bases unmatched: 12. This CDR3 is 14 amino acids long. CDR3 in amino acids: CAWSPGGAGYTQYF. In DNA, the CDR3 is TGTGCCTGGTCACCAGGGGGAGCTGGGTATACGCAGTATTTT.

The gene calls are TRBV2 and TRBJ1-5; D gene unclear. Germline V CDR1 and CDR2: SNHLY, FYNNEI. CDR3 size: 13 residues. V lost 3 bases and J lost 5, with 8 bases in between. CDR3 loop: CASSDTAYQPQHF. The CDR3 DNA follows: TGTGCCAGCAGTGACACAGCTTATCAGCCCCAGCATTTT.

This sequence joins TRBV7-3 and TRBJ1-3; 9 bases agree with TRBD1. Germline V gene sequence: CDR1 SGHTA, CDR2 FQGTGA. The CDR3 spans 16 residues. V was pared by 3 bases and J by 0 bases, with 3 bases of the junction left unmatched. The DNA of the CDR3 is TGTGCCAGCAGCTTGGGGACAGGGCCCTCTGGAAACACCATATATTTT. Translating it yields CASSLGTGPSGNTIYF.

V and J are TRBV5-4 and TRBJ2-7; TRBD1 agrees at 9 bases. Germline trimming cut 4 bases from V and 7 bases from J; bases unmatched to any gene: 9. Per the germline V gene, CDR1 is SGHNT and CDR2 is YYREEE (reference sequence). This CDR3 comprises 14 residues. CDR3 amino acids: CASSRDRDFGEQYF. The CDR3 nucleotides read TGTGCCAGCAGCCGGGACAGGGATTTTGGGGAGCAGTACTTC. The full variable domain, completed using reference TRBV5-4 and TRBJ2-7, is ETGVTQSPTHLIKTRGQQVTLRCSSQSGHNTVSWYQQALGQGPQFIFQYYREEENGRGNFPPRFSGLQFPNYSSELNVNALELDDSALYLCASSRDRDFGEQYFGPGTRLTVT.

The genes are TRBV7-8 and TRBJ2-7; TRBD2 agrees at 7 bases. The CDR3 is made up of 13 amino acids. The germline CDR1 and CDR2 sequences are SGHVS and FQNEAQ. The trim removed 2 bases at V and 6 bases at J, leaving 4 bases unmatched. This CDR3 reads CASSLIREAEQYF. In DNA, the CDR3 is TGTGCCAGCAGCTTAATTCGGGAGGCCGAGCAGTACTTC.

CDR3 sequence reads: CAISESTQKETQYF. The CDR3 DNA reads TGTGCCATCAGTGAGTCGACTCAGAAAGAGACCCAGTACTTC. V gene TRBV10-3 combines with J gene TRBJ2-5; unclear D gene. Per germline, CDR1 ENHRY and CDR2 SYGVKD. Trimming left V 0 bases short and J 3 bases short, with 8 bases between. This CDR3 has 14 amino acids.

This rearrangement joins TRBV5-1 to TRBJ2-5; D not certain. The CDR3 is 13 residues long. The germline V and J ends were trimmed by 2 bases and 3 bases, with 8 bases remaining between them. Looked up from germline, CDR1 is SGHRS and CDR2 is YFSETQ. The CDR3 is CASSFLPEETQYF. The CDR3 nucleotides are TGCGCCAGCAGCTTTCTCCCAGAAGAGACCCAGTACTTC.